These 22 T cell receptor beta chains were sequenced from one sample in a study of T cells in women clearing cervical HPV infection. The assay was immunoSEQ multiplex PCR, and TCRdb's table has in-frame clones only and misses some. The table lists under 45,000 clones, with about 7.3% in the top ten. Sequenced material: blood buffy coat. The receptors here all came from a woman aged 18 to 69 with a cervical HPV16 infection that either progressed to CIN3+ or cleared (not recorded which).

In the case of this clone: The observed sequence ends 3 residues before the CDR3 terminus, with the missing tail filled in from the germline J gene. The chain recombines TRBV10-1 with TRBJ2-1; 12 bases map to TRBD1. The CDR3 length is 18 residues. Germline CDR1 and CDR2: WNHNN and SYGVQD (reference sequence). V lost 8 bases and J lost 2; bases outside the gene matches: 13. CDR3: CASGSGTGGSITYNEQFF. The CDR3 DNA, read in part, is TGCGCCAGCGGATCCGGGACAGGGGGCTCTATTACCTACAATGAG.

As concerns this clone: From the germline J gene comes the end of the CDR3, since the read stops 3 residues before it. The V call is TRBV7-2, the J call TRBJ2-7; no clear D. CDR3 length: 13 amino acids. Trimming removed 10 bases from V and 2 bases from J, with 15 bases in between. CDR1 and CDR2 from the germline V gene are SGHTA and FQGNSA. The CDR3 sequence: CATRVELTYEQYF. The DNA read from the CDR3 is TGTGCCACCCGGGTGGAGCTCACCTACGAG.

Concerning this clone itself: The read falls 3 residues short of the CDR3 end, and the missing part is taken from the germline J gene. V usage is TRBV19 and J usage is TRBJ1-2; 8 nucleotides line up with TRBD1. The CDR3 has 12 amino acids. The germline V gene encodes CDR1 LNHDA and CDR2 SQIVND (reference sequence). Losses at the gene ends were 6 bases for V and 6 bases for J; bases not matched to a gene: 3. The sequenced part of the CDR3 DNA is TGTGCCAGTAGGACAGGGGTTGATGGC. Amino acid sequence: CASRTGVDG. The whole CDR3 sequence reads CASRTGVDGYTF.

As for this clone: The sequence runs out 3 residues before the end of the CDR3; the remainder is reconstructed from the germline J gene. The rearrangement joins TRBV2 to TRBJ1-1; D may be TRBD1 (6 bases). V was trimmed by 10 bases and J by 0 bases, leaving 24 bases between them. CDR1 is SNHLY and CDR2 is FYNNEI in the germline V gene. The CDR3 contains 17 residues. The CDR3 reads CATSGEGVSMVNTEAFF. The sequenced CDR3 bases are TGTGCCACGAGTGGGGAGGGGGTATCAATGGTGAACACTGAA.

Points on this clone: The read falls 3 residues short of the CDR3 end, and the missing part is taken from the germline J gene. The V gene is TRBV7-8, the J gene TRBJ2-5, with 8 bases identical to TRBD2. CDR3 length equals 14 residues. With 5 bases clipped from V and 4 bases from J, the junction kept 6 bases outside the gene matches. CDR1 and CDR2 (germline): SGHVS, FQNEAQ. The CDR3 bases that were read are TGTGCCAGCAGCCCCCGGACTAGCCCAGAGACC. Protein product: CASSPRTSPET. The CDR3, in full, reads CASSPRTSPETQYF. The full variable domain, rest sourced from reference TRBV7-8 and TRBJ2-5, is GAGVSQSPRYKVAKRGQDVALRCDPISGHVSLFWYQQALGQGPEFLTYFQNEAQLDKSGLPSDRFFAERPEGSVSTLKIQRTQQEDSAVYLCASSPRTSPETQYFGPGTRLLVL.

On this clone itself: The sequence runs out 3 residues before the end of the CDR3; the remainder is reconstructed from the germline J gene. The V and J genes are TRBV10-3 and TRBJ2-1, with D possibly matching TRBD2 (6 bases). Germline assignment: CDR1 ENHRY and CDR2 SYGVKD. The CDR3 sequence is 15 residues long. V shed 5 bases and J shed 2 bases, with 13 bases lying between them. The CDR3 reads CAISPGLPAYNEQFF. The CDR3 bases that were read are TGTGCCATCAGTCCGGGACTCCCCGCCTACAATGAG.

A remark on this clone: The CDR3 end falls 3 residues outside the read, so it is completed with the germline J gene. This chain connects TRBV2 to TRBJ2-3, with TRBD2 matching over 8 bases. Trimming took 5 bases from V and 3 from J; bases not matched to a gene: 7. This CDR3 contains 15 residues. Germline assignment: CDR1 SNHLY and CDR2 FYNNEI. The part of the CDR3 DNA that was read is TGTGCCAGCAGTACCCCCGGGACTAGGACAGATACG. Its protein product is CASSTPGTRTDT. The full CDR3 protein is CASSTPGTRTDTQYF.

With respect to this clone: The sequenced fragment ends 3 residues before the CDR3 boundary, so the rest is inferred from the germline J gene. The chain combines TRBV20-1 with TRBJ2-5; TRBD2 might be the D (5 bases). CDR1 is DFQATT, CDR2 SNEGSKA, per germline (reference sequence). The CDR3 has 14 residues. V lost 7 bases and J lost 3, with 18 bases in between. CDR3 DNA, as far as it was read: TGCAGTGTTTCGGGGAGTAAAGCGAAAGAGACC. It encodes CSVSGSKAKET. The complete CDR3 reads CSVSGSKAKETQYF.

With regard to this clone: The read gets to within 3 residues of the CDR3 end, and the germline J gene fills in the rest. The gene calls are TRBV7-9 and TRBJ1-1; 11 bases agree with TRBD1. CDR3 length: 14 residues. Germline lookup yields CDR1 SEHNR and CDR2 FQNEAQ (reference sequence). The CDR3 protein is CASSPKGQGAEAFF. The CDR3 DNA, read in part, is TGTGCCAGCAGCCCAAAAGGACAGGGGGCAGAA.

CDR3 loop: CAVQGGYGYTF. The CDR3 DNA, read in part, is TGTGCCGTACAGGGGGGTTATGGC. The chain links TRBV10-3 to TRBJ1-2, with 8 bases lining up with TRBD1. The read gets to within 3 residues of the CDR3 end, and the germline J gene fills in the rest. J gave up 5 bases and V 11 bases, and 4 bases lay outside the gene matches. From germline, CDR1 is ENHRY and CDR2 SYGVKD. The CDR3 totals 11 residues.

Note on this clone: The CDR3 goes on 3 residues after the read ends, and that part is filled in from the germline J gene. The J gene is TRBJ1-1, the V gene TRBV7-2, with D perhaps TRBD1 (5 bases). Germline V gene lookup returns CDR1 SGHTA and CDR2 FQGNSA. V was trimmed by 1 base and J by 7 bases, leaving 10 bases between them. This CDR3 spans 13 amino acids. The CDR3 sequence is CASSLEEGNEAFF. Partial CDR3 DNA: TGTGCCAGCAGCTTAGAGGAGGGGAATGAA.

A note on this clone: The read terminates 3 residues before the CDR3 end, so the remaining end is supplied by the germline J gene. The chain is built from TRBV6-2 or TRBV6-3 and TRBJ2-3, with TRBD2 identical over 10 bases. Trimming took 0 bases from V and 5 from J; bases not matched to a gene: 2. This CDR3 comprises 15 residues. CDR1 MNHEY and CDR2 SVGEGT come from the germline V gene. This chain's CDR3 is CASSYSAGGVDTQYF. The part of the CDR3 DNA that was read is TGTGCCAGCAGTTACTCAGCGGGGGGGGTAGATACG.

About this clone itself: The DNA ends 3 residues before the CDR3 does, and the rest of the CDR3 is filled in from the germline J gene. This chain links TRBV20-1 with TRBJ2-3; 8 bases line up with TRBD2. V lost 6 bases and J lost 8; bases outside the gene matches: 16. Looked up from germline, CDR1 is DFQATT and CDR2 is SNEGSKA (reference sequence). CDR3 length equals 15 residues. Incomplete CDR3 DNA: TGCAGTGCCCCGCTACAGACGGGCGGGGGGCGTACG. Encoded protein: CSAPLQTGGGRT. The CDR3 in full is CSAPLQTGGGRTQYF.

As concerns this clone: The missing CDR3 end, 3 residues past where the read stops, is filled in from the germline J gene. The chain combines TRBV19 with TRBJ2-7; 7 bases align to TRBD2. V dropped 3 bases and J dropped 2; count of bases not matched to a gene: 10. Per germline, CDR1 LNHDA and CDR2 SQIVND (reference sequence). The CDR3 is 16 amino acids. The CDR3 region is CASSMRGGTGPYEQYF. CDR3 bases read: TGTGCCAGTAGTATGCGGGGAGGGACGGGTCCCTACGAG. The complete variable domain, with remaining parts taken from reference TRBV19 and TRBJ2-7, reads DGGITQSPKYLFRKEGQNVTLSCEQNLNHDAMYWYRQDPGQGLRLIYYSQIVNDFQKGDIAEGYSVSREKKESFPLTVTSAQKNPTAFYLCASSMRGGTGPYEQYFGPGTRLTVT.

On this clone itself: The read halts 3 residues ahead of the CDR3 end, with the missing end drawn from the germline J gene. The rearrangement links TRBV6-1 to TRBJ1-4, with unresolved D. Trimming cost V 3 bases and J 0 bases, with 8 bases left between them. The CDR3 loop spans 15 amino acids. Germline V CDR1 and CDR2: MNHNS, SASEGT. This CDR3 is CASSDLAATNEKLFF. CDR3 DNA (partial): TGTGCCAGCAGTGACCTAGCGGCAACTAATGAAAAA.

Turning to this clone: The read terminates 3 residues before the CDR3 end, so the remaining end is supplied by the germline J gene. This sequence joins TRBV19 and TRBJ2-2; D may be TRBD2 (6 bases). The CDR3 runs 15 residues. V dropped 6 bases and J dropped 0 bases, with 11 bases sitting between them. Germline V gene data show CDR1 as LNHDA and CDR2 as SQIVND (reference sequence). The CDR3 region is CASSTLAANTGELFF. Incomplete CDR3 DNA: TGTGCCAGTAGCACACTAGCCGCGAACACCGGGGAG.

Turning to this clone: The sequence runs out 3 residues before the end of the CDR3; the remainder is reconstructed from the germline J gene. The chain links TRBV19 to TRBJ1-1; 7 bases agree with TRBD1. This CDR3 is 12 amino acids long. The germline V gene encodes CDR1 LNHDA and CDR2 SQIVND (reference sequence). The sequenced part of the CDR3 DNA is TGTGCCAGTAGTATCGGACAGGACGAA. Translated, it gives CASSIGQDE. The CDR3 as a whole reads CASSIGQDEAFF.

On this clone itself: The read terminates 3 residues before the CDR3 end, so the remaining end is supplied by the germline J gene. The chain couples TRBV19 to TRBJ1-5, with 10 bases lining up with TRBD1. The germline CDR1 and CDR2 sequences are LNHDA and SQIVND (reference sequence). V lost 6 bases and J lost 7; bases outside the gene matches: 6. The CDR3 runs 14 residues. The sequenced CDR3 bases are TGTGCCAGTAGGACCGGGACAGGGGAACAGCCC. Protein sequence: CASRTGTGEQP. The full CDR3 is CASRTGTGEQPQHF.

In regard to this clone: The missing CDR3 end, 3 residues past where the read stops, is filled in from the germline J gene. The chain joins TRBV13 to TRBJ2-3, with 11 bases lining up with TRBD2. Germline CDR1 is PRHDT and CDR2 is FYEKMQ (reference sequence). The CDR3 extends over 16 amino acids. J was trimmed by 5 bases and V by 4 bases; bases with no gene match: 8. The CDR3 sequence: CASSSMVAGGQDTQYF. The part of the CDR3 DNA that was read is TGTGCCAGCAGCTCCATGGTAGCGGGGGGGCAAGATACG.

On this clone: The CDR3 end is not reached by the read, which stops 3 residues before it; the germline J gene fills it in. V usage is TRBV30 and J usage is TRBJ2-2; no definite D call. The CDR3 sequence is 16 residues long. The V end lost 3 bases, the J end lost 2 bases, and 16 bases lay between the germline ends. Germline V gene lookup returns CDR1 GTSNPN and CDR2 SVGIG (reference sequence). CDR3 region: CAWRGPSVINTGELFF. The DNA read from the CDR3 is TGTGCCTGGAGGGGCCCCTCGGTCATCAACACCGGGGAG. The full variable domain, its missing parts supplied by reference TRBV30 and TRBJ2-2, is SQTIHQWPATLVQPVGSPLSLECTVEGTSNPNLYWYRQAAGRGLQLLFYSVGIGQISSEVPQNLSASRPQDRQFILSSKKLLLSDSGFYLCAWRGPSVINTGELFFGEGSRLTVL.

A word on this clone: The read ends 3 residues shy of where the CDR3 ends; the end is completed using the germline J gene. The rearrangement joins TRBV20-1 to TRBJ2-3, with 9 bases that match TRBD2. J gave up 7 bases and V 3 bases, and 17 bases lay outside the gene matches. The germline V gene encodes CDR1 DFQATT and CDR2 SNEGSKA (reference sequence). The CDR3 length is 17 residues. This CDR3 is CSARRSSGGPLGYTQYF. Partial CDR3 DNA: TGCAGTGCTAGGCGTTCCAGCGGGGGGCCCCTCGGATATACG.

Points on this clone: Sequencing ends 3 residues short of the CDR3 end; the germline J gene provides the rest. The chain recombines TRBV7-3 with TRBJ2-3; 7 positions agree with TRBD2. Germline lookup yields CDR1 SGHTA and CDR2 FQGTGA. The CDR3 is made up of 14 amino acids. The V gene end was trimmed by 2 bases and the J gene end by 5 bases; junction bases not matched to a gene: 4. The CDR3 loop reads CASSLRGVRDTQYF. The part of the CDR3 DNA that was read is TGTGCCAGCAGCTTACGGGGGGTCAGAGATACG. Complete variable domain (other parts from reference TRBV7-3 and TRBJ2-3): GAGVSQTPSNKVTEKGKYVELRCDPISGHTALYWYRQSLGQGPEFLIYFQGTGAADDSGLPNDRFFAVRPEGSVSTLKIQRTERGDSAVYLCASSLRGVRDTQYFGPGTRLTVL.